This entry features one T cell receptor (beta chain) sequence. Its antigen is not identified. TRB cDNA libraries were made by UMI-labeled 5' RACE. After re-calling the 5' RACE reads, TCRdb lists one entry per CDR3 protein, DNA absent. Recorded for this sample: some 66,000 distinct CDR3 sequences. The data were obtained in a study of CXCR3-negative and CXCR3-positive naive CD8 T cells. Findings and caveats of the study: PBMCs showed partially decreased CXCR3 expression after cryopreservation, and most assays used fresh PBMCs.

This CDR3 is built from 13 residues. The TCR was taken from a human donor in good health. Some clones in this sample may be carry-over from other donors' samples. Sequences were obtained from naive CXCR3- CD8+ T cells from blood. Subset given: CD45RO-CCR7+CD27+CD95- naive CD8+ T cells lacking CXCR3 (TNR3-). The genes are TRBV12-3 or TRBV12-4 and TRBJ2-3; TCRdb's assignment of TRBD1 cannot be checked, as there is no DNA. CDR3 amino acids: CASRGDITDTQYF.